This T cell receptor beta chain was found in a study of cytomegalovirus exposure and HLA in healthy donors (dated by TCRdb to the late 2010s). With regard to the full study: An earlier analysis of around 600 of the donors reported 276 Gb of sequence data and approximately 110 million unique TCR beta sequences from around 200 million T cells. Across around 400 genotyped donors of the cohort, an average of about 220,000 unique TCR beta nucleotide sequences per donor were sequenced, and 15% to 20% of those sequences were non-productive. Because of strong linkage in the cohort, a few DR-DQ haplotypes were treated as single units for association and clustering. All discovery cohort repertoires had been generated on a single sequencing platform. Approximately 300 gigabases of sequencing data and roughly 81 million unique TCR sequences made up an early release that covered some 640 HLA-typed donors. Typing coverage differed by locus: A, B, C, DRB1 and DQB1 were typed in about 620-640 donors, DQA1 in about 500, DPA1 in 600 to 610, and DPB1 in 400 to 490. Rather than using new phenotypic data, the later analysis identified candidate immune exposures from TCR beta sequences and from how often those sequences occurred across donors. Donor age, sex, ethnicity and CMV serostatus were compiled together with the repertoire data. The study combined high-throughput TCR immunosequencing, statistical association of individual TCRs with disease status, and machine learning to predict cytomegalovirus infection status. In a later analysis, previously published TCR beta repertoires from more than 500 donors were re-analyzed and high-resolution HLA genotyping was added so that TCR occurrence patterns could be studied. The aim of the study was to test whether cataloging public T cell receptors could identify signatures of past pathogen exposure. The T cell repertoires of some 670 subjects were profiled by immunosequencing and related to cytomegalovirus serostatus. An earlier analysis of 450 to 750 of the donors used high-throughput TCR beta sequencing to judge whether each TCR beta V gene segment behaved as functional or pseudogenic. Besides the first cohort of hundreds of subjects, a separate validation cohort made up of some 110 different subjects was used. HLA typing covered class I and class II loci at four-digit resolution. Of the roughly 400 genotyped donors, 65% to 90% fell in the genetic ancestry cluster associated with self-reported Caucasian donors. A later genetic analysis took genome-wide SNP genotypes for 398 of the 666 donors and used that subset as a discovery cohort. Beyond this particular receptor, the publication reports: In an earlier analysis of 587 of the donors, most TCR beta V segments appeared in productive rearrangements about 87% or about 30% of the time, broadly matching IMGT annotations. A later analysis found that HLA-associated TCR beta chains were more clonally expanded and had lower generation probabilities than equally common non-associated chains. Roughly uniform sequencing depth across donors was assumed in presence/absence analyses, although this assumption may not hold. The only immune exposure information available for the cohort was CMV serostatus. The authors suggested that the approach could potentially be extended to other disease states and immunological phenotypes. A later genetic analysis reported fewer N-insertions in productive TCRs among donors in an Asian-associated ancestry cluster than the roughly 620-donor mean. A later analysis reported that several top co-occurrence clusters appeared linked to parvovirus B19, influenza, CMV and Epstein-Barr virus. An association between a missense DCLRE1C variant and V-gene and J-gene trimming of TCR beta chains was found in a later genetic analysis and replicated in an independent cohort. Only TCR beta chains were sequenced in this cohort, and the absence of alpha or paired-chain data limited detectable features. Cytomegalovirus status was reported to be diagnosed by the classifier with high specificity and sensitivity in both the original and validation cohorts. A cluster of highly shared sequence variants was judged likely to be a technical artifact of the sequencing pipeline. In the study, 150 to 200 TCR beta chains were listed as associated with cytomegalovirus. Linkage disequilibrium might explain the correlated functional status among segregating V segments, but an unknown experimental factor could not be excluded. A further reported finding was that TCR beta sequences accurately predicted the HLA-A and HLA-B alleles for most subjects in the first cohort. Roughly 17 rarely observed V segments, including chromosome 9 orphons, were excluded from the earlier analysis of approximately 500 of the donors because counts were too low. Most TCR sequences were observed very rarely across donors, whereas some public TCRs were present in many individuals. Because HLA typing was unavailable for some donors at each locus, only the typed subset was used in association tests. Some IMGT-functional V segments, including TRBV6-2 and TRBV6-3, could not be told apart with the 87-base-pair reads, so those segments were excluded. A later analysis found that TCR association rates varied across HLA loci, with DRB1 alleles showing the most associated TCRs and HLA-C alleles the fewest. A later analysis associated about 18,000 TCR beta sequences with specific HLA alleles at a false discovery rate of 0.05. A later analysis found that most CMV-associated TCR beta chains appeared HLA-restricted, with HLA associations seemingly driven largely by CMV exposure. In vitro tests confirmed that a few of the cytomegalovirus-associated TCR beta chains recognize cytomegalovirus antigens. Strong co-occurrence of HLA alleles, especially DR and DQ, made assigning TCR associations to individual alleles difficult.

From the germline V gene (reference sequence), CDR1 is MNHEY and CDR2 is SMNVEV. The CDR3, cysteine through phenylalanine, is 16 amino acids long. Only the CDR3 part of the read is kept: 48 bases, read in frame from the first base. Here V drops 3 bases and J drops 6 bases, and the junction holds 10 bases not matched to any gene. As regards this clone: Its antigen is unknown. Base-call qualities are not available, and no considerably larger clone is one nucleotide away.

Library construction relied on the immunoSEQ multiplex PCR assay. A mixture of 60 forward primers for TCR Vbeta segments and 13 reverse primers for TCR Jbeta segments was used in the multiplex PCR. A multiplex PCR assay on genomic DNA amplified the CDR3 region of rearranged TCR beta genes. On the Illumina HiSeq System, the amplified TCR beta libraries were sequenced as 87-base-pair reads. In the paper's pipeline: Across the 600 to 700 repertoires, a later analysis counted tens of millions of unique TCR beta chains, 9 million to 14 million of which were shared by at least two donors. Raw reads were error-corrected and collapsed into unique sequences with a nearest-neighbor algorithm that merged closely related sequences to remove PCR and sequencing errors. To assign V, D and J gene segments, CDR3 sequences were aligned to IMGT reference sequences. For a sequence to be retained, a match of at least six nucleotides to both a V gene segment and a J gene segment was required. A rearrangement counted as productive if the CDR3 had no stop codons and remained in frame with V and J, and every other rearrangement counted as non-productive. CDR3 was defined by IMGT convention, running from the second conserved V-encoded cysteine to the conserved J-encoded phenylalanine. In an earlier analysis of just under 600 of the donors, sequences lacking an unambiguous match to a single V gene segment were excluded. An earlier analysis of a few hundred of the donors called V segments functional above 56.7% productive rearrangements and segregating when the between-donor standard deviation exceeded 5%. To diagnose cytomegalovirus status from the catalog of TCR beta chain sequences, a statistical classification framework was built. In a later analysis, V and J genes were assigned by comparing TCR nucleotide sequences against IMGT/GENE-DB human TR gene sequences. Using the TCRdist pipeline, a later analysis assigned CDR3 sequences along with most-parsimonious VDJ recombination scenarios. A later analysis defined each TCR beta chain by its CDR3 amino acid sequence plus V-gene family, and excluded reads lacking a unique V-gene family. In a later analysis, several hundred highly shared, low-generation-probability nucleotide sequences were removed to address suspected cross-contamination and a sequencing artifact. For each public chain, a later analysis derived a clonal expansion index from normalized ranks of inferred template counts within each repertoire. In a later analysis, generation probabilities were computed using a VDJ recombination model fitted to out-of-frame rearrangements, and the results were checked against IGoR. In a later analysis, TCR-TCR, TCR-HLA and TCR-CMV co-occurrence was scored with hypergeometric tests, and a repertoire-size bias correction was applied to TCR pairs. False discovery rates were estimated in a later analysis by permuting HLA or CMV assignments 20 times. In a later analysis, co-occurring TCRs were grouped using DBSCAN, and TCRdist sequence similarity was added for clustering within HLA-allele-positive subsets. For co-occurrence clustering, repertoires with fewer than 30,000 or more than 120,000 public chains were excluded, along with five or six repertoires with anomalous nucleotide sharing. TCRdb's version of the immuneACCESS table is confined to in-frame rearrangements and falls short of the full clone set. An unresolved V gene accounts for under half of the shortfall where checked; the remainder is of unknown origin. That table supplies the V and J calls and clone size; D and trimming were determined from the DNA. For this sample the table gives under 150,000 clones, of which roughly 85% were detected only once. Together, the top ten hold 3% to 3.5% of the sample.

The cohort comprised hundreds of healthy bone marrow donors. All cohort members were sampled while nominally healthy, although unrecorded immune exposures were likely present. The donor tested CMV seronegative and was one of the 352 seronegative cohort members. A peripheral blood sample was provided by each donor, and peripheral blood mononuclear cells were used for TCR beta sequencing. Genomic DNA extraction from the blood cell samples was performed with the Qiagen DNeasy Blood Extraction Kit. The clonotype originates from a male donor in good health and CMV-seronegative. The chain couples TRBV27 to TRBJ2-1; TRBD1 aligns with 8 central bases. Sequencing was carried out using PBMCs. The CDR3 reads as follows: CASSFLARGPSNEQFF. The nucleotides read TGTGCCAGCAGTTTTCTGGCCAGGGGGCCCTCCAATGAGCAGTTCTTC.